The 27 T cell receptor beta chains presented below share a single source sample, sequenced in a study of blood T cell repertoires in COVID-19. The method was immunoSEQ multiplex PCR; TCRdb's version includes in-frame clones alone and lacks a portion of them. Of about 400,000 clones detected, roughly 86% appear once; the ten largest clones hold approximately 2.1%. Specimen: PBMCs or T cells enriched from blood (not recorded which). The source of these receptors is a middle-aged woman with acute COVID-19.

This clone appeared a single time. This chain uses TRBV27 with TRBJ2-5; 7 positions match TRBD2. V lost 6 bases to trimming and J lost 5 bases; unmatched junction nucleotides: 9. The CDR3 sequence is 14 residues long. The germline CDR1 and CDR2 sequences are MNHEY and SMNVEV (reference sequence). The DNA of the CDR3 is TGTGCCAGCAGACGTCCGGGACTACAGGAGACCCAGTACTTC. Its protein is CASRRPGLQETQYF.

The rearrangement uses TRBV11-3 and TRBJ2-1; 8 nucleotides match TRBD1. Unmatched junction bases numbered 7, after V lost 1 base and J lost 2 bases. CDR1 SGHNT and CDR2 YENEEA come from the germline V gene. This CDR3 has 17 residues. The CDR3 spells CASSLGLGRGPYNEQFF. The CDR3 DNA is TGTGCCAGCAGCTTAGGGCTGGGCAGGGGGCCCTACAATGAGCAGTTCTTC.

In DNA, the CDR3 is TGTGCCAGCAGCCAAGATGGGTACAGGGTACGGAATGAGCAGTTCTTC. Amino acid sequence: CASSQDGYRVRNEQFF. This sequence joins TRBV3-1 (or the pseudogene TRBV3-2) and TRBJ2-1; possible D gene TRBD1, 6 bases. CDR1 and CDR2 from the germline V gene are LGHDT and YNNKEL (reference sequence). The CDR3 loop spans 16 amino acids. The germline V and J ends were trimmed by 0 bases and 7 bases, with 16 bases remaining between them.

This clone occurred a few times. V gene TRBV19 combines with J gene TRBJ2-3; tentative D call: TRBD1 (5 bases). Germline V lookup: CDR1 LNHDA, CDR2 SQIVND (reference sequence). There are 15 residues in the CDR3. Trimming shortened V by 1 base and J by 0 bases, and 8 bases separated the two germline ends. The DNA of the CDR3 is TGTGCCAGTAGTATAGGTCCAGGGAGCACAGATACGCAGTATTTT. Translation: CASSIGPGSTDTQYF. The whole variable domain, filled in from reference TRBV19 and TRBJ2-3, reads DGGITQSPKYLFRKEGQNVTLSCEQNLNHDAMYWYRQDPGQGLRLIYYSQIVNDFQKGDIAEGYSVSREKKESFPLTVTSAQKNPTAFYLCASSIGPGSTDTQYFGPGTRLTVL.

This chain connects TRBV2 to TRBJ1-6; D may be TRBD1 (6 bases). The germline V gene encodes CDR1 SNHLY and CDR2 FYNNEI. Trimming left V 0 bases short and J 6 bases short, with 9 bases between. This CDR3 spans 15 amino acids. The CDR3 spells CASSEAQGFNSPLHF. In DNA, the CDR3 is TGTGCCAGCAGTGAAGCGCAGGGGTTTAATTCACCCCTCCACTTT.

The rearrangement uses TRBV5-4 and TRBJ1-4; D might be TRBD1 (6 bases). The CDR3 consists of 14 residues. Germline loops: CDR1 SGHNT, CDR2 YYREEE (reference sequence). Trimming took off 2 bases at V and 4 bases at J, with 9 bases between the two ends. CDR3 loop: CASSFGQNNEKLFF. The CDR3 DNA follows: TGTGCCAGCAGCTTTGGACAGAATAATGAAAAACTGTTTTTT. The full variable domain, in which reference TRBV5-4 and TRBJ1-4 provide the parts outside the CDR3, is ETGVTQSPTHLIKTRGQQVTLRCSSQSGHNTVSWYQQALGQGPQFIFQYYREEENGRGNFPPRFSGLQFPNYSSELNVNALELDDSALYLCASSFGQNNEKLFFGSGTQLSVL.

The V and J genes are TRBV7-9 and TRBJ2-7; perhaps TRBD1 as D (5 bases). The J call may be incorrect, as the DNA end agrees better with TRBJ2-1. The CDR3 has 12 residues. Germline lookup yields CDR1 SEHNR and CDR2 FQNEAQ (reference sequence). The CDR3 here is CASSRQGYEQFF. In DNA, the CDR3 is TGTGCCAGCAGTCGTCAGGGTTACGAGCAGTTCTTC.

This chain uses TRBV9 with TRBJ2-3; D unresolved. Germline CDR1 is SGDLS and CDR2 is YYNGEE. The CDR3 extends over 15 amino acids. V dropped 3 bases and J dropped 6 bases, with 17 bases sitting between them. Here the CDR3 DNA reads TGTGCCAGCAGCGCCGACATTGGCCACCCCGATACGCAGTATTTT. Translating gives CASSADIGHPDTQYF.

This clone occurred once. The chain employs TRBV12-3 or TRBV12-4 and TRBJ2-7; D is possibly TRBD2 (7 bases). The CDR3 length is 13 residues. The ends were cut back, 4 bases at V and 6 bases at J, with 13 bases in the middle. DNA for the CDR3: TGTGCCAGCAGTTCTCTGGCGGGGGCCGAGCAGTACTTC. As protein: CASSSLAGAEQYF.

The V gene is TRBV14, the J gene TRBJ2-1; 7 nucleotides align to TRBD1. Germline V lookup: CDR1 SGHDN, CDR2 FVKESK. Unmatched junction bases numbered 7, after V lost 1 base and J lost 4 bases. This CDR3 is built from 16 residues. The CDR3 here is CASSQVATGRYNEQFF. The CDR3 DNA follows: TGTGCCAGCAGCCAAGTTGCGACAGGGCGATACAATGAGCAGTTCTTC.

J is TRBJ1-1 and V is TRBV27, with D maybe TRBD1 (5 bases). The CDR3 contains 13 residues. CDR1 MNHEY and CDR2 SMNVEV come from the germline V gene (reference sequence). The V end was cut by 7 bases, the J end by 4 bases, with 13 bases between. CDR3 sequence reads: CASNPGGGTEAFF. For the CDR3, the DNA is TGTGCCAGCAACCCGGGGGGGGGCACTGAAGCTTTCTTT.

This sequence joins TRBV10-2 and TRBJ2-1, with D tentatively TRBD2 (7 bases). The germline gives CDR1 WSHSY, CDR2 SAAADI. Trimming left V 3 bases short and J 5 bases short, with 14 bases between. This CDR3 has 15 residues. Here the CDR3 DNA reads TGCGCCAGCAGTGAAGAGGGGGGGCCCCACAATGAGCAGTTCTTC. Translation gives CASSEEGGPHNEQFF.

The chain has TRBV6-4 and TRBJ2-1; D gene unclear. The CDR3 has 15 residues. V dropped 0 bases and J dropped 6 bases, with 12 bases sitting between them. CDR1 and CDR2 (germline): MRHNA, SNTAGT. The CDR3 here is CASSDSTREVNEQFF. The CDR3 coding sequence is TGTGCCAGCAGTGACTCGACTCGAGAGGTCAATGAGCAGTTCTTC.

V usage is TRBV6-2 or TRBV6-3 and J usage is TRBJ2-3; 9 nucleotides match TRBD2. With 6 bases clipped from V and 2 bases from J, the junction kept 15 bases outside the gene matches. This CDR3 region has 18 residues. Germline CDR1 reads MNHEY; CDR2 reads SVGEGT. The CDR3 region has the DNA TGTGCCAGCAGCGGGACAGCCACTAGCGGGTACAACACAGATACGCAGTATTTT. It yields the protein CASSGTATSGYNTDTQYF.

The J gene is TRBJ1-2, the V gene TRBV6-5; 8 bases agree with TRBD1. V was pared by 5 bases and J by 4 bases, with 6 bases of the junction left unmatched. Per germline, CDR1 MNHEY and CDR2 SVGAGI. CDR3 length: 14 residues. The CDR3 nucleotides read TGTGCCAGCAGTCCGGACAGGGCCATCTATGGCTACACCTTC. Translating gives CASSPDRAIYGYTF.

This rearrangement joins TRBV3-1 (or the pseudogene TRBV3-2) to TRBJ2-2; 8 bases match TRBD2. CDR1 and CDR2 (germline): LGHDT, YNNKEL (reference sequence). Trimming at V came to 2 bases and at J to 6 bases, leaving 2 bases not matched to a gene. The CDR3 covers 14 residues. In DNA form, the CDR3 reads TGTGCCAGCAGCCAATCGGGAGGGGCCGGGGAGCTGTTTTTT. It yields the protein CASSQSGGAGELFF.

The chain carries TRBV24-1 and TRBJ2-7; D unclear. Germline V gene lookup returns CDR1 KGHDR and CDR2 SFDVKD. V was shortened by 1 base and J by 2 bases, with 8 bases between the two germline ends. CDR3 length: 14 amino acids. CDR3: CATSDFYSPYEQYF. The CDR3 coding sequence is TGTGCCACCAGTGATTTTTACAGTCCCTACGAGCAGTACTTC.

This clone was detected once. The chain links TRBV5-1 to TRBJ1-6; possible D gene TRBD1, 5 bases. Germline V gene sequence: CDR1 SGHRS, CDR2 YFSETQ. Deletions cut 0 bases from V and 6 bases from J, with 10 bases between. The CDR3 is made up of 15 amino acids. The CDR3 DNA reads as TGCGCCAGCAGCTTGGAAGGGGTGAGTAATTCACCCCTCCACTTT. Its translation is CASSLEGVSNSPLHF.

The genes are TRBV15 and TRBJ1-2; the D is unclear. The V end lost 0 bases, the J end lost 8 bases, and 13 bases lay between the germline ends. Per the germline V gene, CDR1 is LNHNV and CDR2 is YYDKDF (reference sequence). The CDR3 extends over 14 amino acids. The CDR3 loop reads CATSRDKLPYGYTF. CDR3 in DNA: TGTGCCACCAGCAGAGATAAACTGCCTTACGGCTACACCTTC.

The V and J genes are TRBV4-1 and TRBJ1-3; D is possibly TRBD1 (5 bases). V lost 4 bases and J lost 2, with 15 bases in between. Germline V gives CDR1 MGHRA, CDR2 YSYEKL. This CDR3 contains 16 residues. Written as DNA, the CDR3 is TGCGCCAGCAGCCTACAGACAGTGGCGGCTGGAAACACCATATATTTT. Amino acid sequence: CASSLQTVAAGNTIYF.

The V call is TRBV6-5, the J call TRBJ1-2; D is possibly TRBD1 (5 bases). With 3 bases removed from V and 4 bases from J, the gap between germline ends came to 15 bases. The CDR3 totals 15 residues. The V gene's germline CDR1 is MNHEY and CDR2 SVGAGI. CDR3 nucleotide sequence: TGTGCCAGCAGTTATGCCGGAACAGGAATCTATGGCTACACCTTC. This sequence encodes CASSYAGTGIYGYTF.

The CDR3 nucleotides are TGTGCCAGTAGTATGAGTCAGGGGTCGGGCTATGGCTACACCTTC. This sequence encodes CASSMSQGSGYGYTF. The rearrangement joins TRBV19 to TRBJ1-2; perhaps TRBD1 as D (6 bases). Germline V gene sequence: CDR1 LNHDA, CDR2 SQIVND (reference sequence). The CDR3 is 15 residues long. Trimming took off 3 bases at V and 4 bases at J, with 15 bases between the two ends. Drawing the rest from reference TRBV19 and TRBJ1-2, the complete variable domain is DGGITQSPKYLFRKEGQNVTLSCEQNLNHDAMYWYRQDPGQGLRLIYYSQIVNDFQKGDIAEGYSVSREKKESFPLTVTSAQKNPTAFYLCASSMSQGSGYGYTFGSGTRLTVV.

A few counts support this clone. The chain carries TRBV5-1 and TRBJ2-3; the match to TRBD1 covers 7 bases. CDR1 SGHRS and CDR2 YFSETQ come from the germline V gene. The ends lost 5 bases at V and 3 bases at J; junction bases unmatched: 6. This CDR3 has 14 residues. This chain's CDR3 is CASRTGQITDTQYF. CDR3 nucleotide sequence: TGCGCCAGCAGGACGGGACAGATTACAGATACGCAGTATTTT.

The J gene is TRBJ2-2, the V gene TRBV10-3, with TRBD2 matching 13 bases. This CDR3 contains 16 residues. Germline CDR1 ENHRY, CDR2 SYGVKD. After removal of 2 bases from V and 6 bases from J, the junction contained 3 bases not matched to a gene. CDR3 bases: TGTGCCATCAGTGAGGAAGGACTAGCGGGGGCCGGGGAGCTGTTTTTT. It specifies CAISEEGLAGAGELFF.

V usage is TRBV19 and J usage is TRBJ1-5, with D possibly TRBD1 on 5 matching bases. This CDR3 is built from 12 residues. In germline, CDR1 is LNHDA, CDR2 SQIVND (reference sequence). V was shortened by 5 bases and J by 10 bases, with 12 bases between the two germline ends. Written as DNA, the CDR3 is TGTGCCAGTAGTCCCAGGGATGGCCCCCAGCATTTT. Protein sequence: CASSPRDGPQHF.

This clone has more than one count but fewer than ten. This chain joins TRBV30 and TRBJ2-2, with TRBD1 identical over 8 bases. CDR1 is GTSNPN, CDR2 SVGIG, per germline (reference sequence). The V and J ends lost 1 base and 4 bases, in that order; junction bases with no gene match: 8. The CDR3 spans 16 residues. CDR3 sequence (DNA): TGTGCCTGGAGTGCGGACAGGGCCGTATTCACCGGGGAGCTGTTTTTT. This encodes CAWSADRAVFTGELFF.

The chain is built from TRBV2 and TRBJ1-1; TRBD1 matches 7 bases. The germline CDR1 and CDR2 sequences are SNHLY and FYNNEI. CDR3 size: 15 residues. The V and J ends lost 7 bases and 2 bases, in that order; junction bases with no gene match: 10. The CDR3 reads CASTDPDRVNTEAFF. CDR3 coding DNA: TGTGCCAGCACCGACCCCGACAGGGTAAACACTGAAGCTTTCTTT.